Reported below is one T cell receptor beta chain. What this receptor recognizes is not known. Per-base qualities were not stored, and no clone one base away is much larger. Sequences SGHTA (CDR1) and FQGNSA (CDR2) are obtained from the germline V gene. At the junction V is shortened by 1 base and J by 6 bases, with 16 bases in between. The CDR3 holds 16 amino acids from the cysteine to the phenylalanine. Of the read, only the CDR3 DNA is kept; its 48 bases are in frame from base 1. The entry originates in a study of cytomegalovirus exposure and HLA in healthy donors (dated by TCRdb to about 2017). Looking at the study overall: In an earlier analysis of roughly 500 of the donors, 276 Gb of sequence data and some 120 million unique TCR beta sequences from 150 million to 200 million T cells were reported. An early release covering over 500 HLA-typed donors comprised 300 to 350 gigabases of sequencing data and about 90 million unique TCR sequences. The genetic ancestry cluster associated with self-reported Caucasian donors included over 80% of the roughly 400 genotyped donors. The study was designed to test whether signatures of past pathogen exposure could be identified by cataloging public T cell receptors. The study used immunosequencing to profile the T cell repertoires of 670 or so subjects and linked those repertoires to cytomegalovirus serostatus. Along with the approximately 700-subject first cohort, a separate validation cohort of approximately 110 different subjects was used. The study combined high-throughput TCR immunosequencing, statistical association of individual TCRs with disease status, and machine learning to predict cytomegalovirus infection status. A later analysis re-examined previously published TCR beta repertoires from more than 550 donors and added high-resolution HLA genotyping to investigate patterns of TCR occurrence. Rather than drawing on any new phenotypic data, the later analysis identified candidate immune exposures from TCR beta sequences and the way those sequences occurred across donors. An earlier analysis of 587 of the donors used high-throughput TCR beta sequencing to judge whether each TCR beta V gene segment behaved as functional or pseudogenic. Alongside the repertoire data, information on donor age, sex, ethnicity and CMV serostatus was compiled. A later genetic analysis took genome-wide SNP genotypes for about 65% of the 666 donors and used that subset as a discovery cohort. All discovery cohort repertoires had been generated on a single sequencing platform. HLA typing covered class I and class II loci at four-digit resolution. Typing coverage differed by locus: A, B, C, DRB1 and DQB1 were typed in roughly 620-640 donors, DQA1 in about 510, DPA1 in 600 to 610, and DPB1 in 450 to 490. Several DR-DQ haplotypes were treated as single units for association and clustering because of strong linkage in the cohort. On average, around 240,000 unique TCR beta nucleotide sequences were sequenced per donor among a few hundred genotyped donors of the cohort, with roughly 20% of those sequences being non-productive.

The library was made by the immunoSEQ multiplex PCR assay. A mixture of 60 forward primers for TCR Vbeta segments and 13 reverse primers for TCR Jbeta segments was used in the multiplex PCR. The CDR3 region of rearranged TCR beta genes was amplified from genomic DNA by a multiplex PCR assay. The Illumina HiSeq System was used to sequence the amplified TCR beta libraries as 87-base-pair reads. The authors processed their data as follows. In a later analysis, some 80 million unique TCR beta chains were counted across the approximately 640 repertoires, and around 10 million of these chains were shared by at least two donors. To remove PCR and sequencing errors, raw reads were error-corrected and collapsed into unique sequences using a nearest-neighbor algorithm that merged closely related sequences. To assign V, D and J gene segments, CDR3 sequences were aligned to IMGT reference sequences. For a sequence to be retained, a match of at least six nucleotides was required to both a V gene segment and a J gene segment. Rearrangements were classified as productive when the CDR3 lacked stop codons and remained in frame with V and J, and all other rearrangements were classified as non-productive. CDR3 was defined according to IMGT convention as the region running from the second conserved V-encoded cysteine to the conserved J-encoded phenylalanine. In an earlier analysis of around 640 of the donors, sequences lacking an unambiguous match to a single V gene segment were excluded. In an earlier analysis of some 590 of the donors, a V segment was called functional when productive rearrangements were above 56.7%, and segregating when the standard deviation between donors exceeded 5%. A statistical classification framework was built to diagnose cytomegalovirus status from the catalog of TCR beta chain sequences. In a later analysis, V and J genes were assigned by comparing TCR nucleotide sequences against IMGT/GENE-DB human TR gene sequences. In a later analysis, CDR3 sequences and most-parsimonious VDJ recombination scenarios were assigned using the TCRdist pipeline. A later analysis defined each TCR beta chain by its CDR3 amino acid sequence plus V-gene family, and excluded reads lacking a unique V-gene family. As a way to deal with suspected cross-contamination and a sequencing artifact, a later analysis dropped over 550 nucleotide sequences that were highly shared and had low generation probability. A later analysis calculated a clonal expansion index for each public chain from normalized within-repertoire ranks of inferred template counts. In a later analysis, generation probabilities were computed using a VDJ recombination model fitted to out-of-frame rearrangements, and the results were checked against IGoR. In a later analysis, hypergeometric tests were used to score TCR-TCR, TCR-HLA and TCR-CMV co-occurrence, with a repertoire-size bias correction applied to TCR pairs. False discovery rates were estimated in a later analysis by permuting HLA or CMV assignments 20 times. In a later analysis, co-occurring TCRs were grouped using DBSCAN, with TCRdist sequence similarity added in when clustering inside HLA-allele-positive subsets. Repertoires with fewer than 30,000 or more than 120,000 public chains were left out of co-occurrence clustering, as were about five repertoires with anomalous nucleotide sharing. The table comes from immuneACCESS by way of TCRdb, which keeps in-frame sequences with V and J called. Part of the clones is missing from these tables; in studies checked, under half for an unresolved V gene and the rest for unknown reasons. The DNA gave D and trimming, while V, J and clone size come from that table. The sample data list roughly 110,000 clones, and approximately 80% of these were observed just once. The ten largest clonotypes hold approximately 4.2% of the sample.

On the study overall, not on this receptor specifically: Because counts were too low, 15 to 20 rarely observed V segments, including chromosome 9 orphons, were left out of the earlier analysis of several hundred of the donors. Linkage disequilibrium might explain the correlated functional status among segregating V segments, but an unknown experimental factor could not be ruled out. In a later analysis, HLA-associated TCR beta chains were found to be more clonally expanded and to have lower generation probabilities than equally common non-associated chains. The authors suggested that the approach could potentially be extended to other disease states and immunological phenotypes. In a later analysis, several top co-occurrence clusters were reported to appear linked to parvovirus B19, influenza, CMV and Epstein-Barr virus. Because HLA typing was unavailable for some donors at each locus, only the typed subset was used in association tests. A later genetic analysis associated a missense DCLRE1C variant with V-gene and J-gene trimming of TCR beta chains, and an independent cohort replicated the association. CMV serostatus was the only immune exposure information available for the cohort. In an earlier analysis of roughly 560 of the donors, most TCR beta V segments were observed in productive rearrangements about 90% or about 30% of the time, broadly matching IMGT annotations. A cluster of highly shared sequence variants was judged likely to represent a technical artifact of the sequencing pipeline. Presence/absence analyses assumed roughly uniform sequencing depth across donors, an assumption that may not hold. Cytomegalovirus status was reported to be diagnosed by the classifier with high specificity and sensitivity in both the original and validation cohorts. Some IMGT-functional V segments, including TRBV6-2 and TRBV6-3, could not be told apart with the 87-base-pair reads, so those segments were excluded. When HLA alleles, especially DR and DQ, strongly co-occurred, TCR associations were difficult to assign to individual alleles. A later analysis associated 16,951 TCR beta sequences with specific HLA alleles at a false discovery rate of 0.05. A later analysis found that most CMV-associated TCR beta chains appeared HLA-restricted, with HLA associations seemingly driven largely by CMV exposure. A further reported finding was that TCR beta sequences accurately predicted the HLA-A and HLA-B alleles for most subjects in the first cohort. In a later analysis, the rate of TCR association differed among HLA loci, with DRB1 alleles having the most associated TCRs and HLA-C alleles having the fewest. According to a later genetic analysis, donors in an Asian-associated ancestry cluster had fewer N-insertions in productive TCRs than the roughly 700-donor mean. The cohort was sequenced for TCR beta chains only, and without alpha or paired-chain data the features that could be detected were limited. Across donors, most TCR sequences were observed very rarely, whereas some public TCRs were present in many individuals. In vitro tests confirmed that a few of the cytomegalovirus-associated TCR beta chains recognize cytomegalovirus antigens. The study listed 150 to 200 TCR beta chains as associated with cytomegalovirus.

The cohort consisted of hundreds of healthy bone marrow donors. All cohort members were sampled while nominally healthy, although unrecorded immune exposures were likely present. The donor was CMV seronegative and was included in the group of a few hundred seronegative cohort members. Every donor gave a peripheral blood sample, and the peripheral blood mononuclear cells from that sample were used for TCR beta sequencing. Genomic DNA was extracted from the blood cell samples with the Qiagen DNeasy Blood Extraction Kit. The source of this sequence is a male donor in good health and CMV-seronegative. The sample taken for sequencing was PBMCs. The rearrangement joined TRBV7-2 to TRBJ1-5; TRBD1 is a weak D gene call, 6 bases matching. CDR3 region: CASSLGEGGWAQPQHF. Here is the DNA: TGTGCCAGCAGCTTAGGCGAAGGGGGTTGGGCTCAGCCCCAGCATTTT.